This T cell receptor (beta chain) was retrieved from a study of T cell responses to AZD1222 COVID-19 vaccine. At the level of the study: Second-dose recipients at about 4 or about 12 weeks were treated as one pooled group. Study-wide results and limits: Repertoires in all cases were sampled only once the peak T cell response had passed. Researchers report vaccine-associated CD4 TCRs spanning spike, with dominance at 160-218 and 743-854.

This CDR3 is 13 amino acids long. V was trimmed by 6 bases and J by 3 bases, leaving 11 bases between them. Germline CDR1 SNHLY, CDR2 FYNNEI. Comments on this clone: Its antigen is unidentified.

The table came from immunoSEQ multiplex PCR; TCRdb's copy has only in-frame clones and leaves some out. The table records about 120,000 clones, 85% to 95% of them present only once. This sequence joins TRBV2 and TRBJ1-1; D is ambiguous. The receptor's source is an adult in good health. Sequenced material: peripheral blood, taken on day 0 of AZD1222 vaccination. CDR3 DNA sequence: TGTGCCAGCAGCGTACAGACCTACACTGAAGCTTTCTTT. Protein: CASSVQTYTEAFF.